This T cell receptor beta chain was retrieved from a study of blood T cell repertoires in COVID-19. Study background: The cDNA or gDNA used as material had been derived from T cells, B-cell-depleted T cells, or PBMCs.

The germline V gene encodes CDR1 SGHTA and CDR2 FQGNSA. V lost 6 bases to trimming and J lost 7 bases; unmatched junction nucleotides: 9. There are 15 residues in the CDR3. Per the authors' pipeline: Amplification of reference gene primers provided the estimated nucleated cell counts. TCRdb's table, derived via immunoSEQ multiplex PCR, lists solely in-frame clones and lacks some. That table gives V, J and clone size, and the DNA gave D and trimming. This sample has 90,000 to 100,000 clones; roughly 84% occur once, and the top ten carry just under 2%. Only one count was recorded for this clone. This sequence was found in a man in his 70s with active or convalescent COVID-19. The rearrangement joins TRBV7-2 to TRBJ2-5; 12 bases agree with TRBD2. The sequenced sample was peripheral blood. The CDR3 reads CASRLGLAGVGTQYF. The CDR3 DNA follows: TGTGCCAGCAGGCTGGGACTAGCGGGCGTGGGGACCCAGTACTTC.